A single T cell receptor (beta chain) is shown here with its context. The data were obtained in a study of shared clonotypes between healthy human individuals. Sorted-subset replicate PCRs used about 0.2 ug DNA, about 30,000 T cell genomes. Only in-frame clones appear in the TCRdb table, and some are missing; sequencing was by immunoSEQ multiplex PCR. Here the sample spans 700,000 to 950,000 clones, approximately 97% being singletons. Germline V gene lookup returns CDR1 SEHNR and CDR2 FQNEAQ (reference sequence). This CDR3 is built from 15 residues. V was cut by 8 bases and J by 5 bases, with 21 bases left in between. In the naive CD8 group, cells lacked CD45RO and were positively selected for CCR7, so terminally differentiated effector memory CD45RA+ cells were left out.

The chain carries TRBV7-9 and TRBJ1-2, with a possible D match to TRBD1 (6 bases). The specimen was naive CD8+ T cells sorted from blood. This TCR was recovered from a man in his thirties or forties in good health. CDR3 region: CASSIGGRLKYGYTF. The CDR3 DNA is TGTGCCAGCTCCATCGGGGGGCGACTAAAGTATGGCTACACCTTC.